This T cell receptor beta chain came from a study of CD8+CD57+ T cells in acquired aplastic anemia. General observations from the study: Patients showed no significant difference from controls in CD8+ Simpson's diversity. Patients and controls were found to share twenty-nine CD8+ CDR3 sequences.

Genomic DNA served as template for TCR beta VDJ and CDR3 profiling. TCRdb analysed the reads with MiXCR anew, one entry per CDR3 protein. The table lists just over 450,000 distinct CDR3 sequences, about a third of them singletons. Germline loops: CDR1 KGHDR, CDR2 SFDVKD. V was shortened by 8 bases and J by 2 bases, with 11 bases between the two germline ends. The CDR3 runs 13 residues. All patients picked for sequencing had shown, by flow cytometry, an expansion of CD8+CD57+ cells. Each patient carried a diagnosis of severe acquired aplastic anemia. In this sample, this clonotype turned up many times. Its antigen is undetermined.

The chain couples TRBV24-1 to TRBJ1-1, with D possibly TRBD1 on 5 matching bases. This clonotype was obtained from a human donor with aplastic anemia. The source material was sorted CD4+, CD8+, or CD8+CD57+ T cells (not recorded which) from PBMCs. The CDR3 protein is CATKRDANTEAFF. The CDR3 nucleotides read TGTGCCACCAAACGGGACGCAAACACTGAAGCTTTCTTT.